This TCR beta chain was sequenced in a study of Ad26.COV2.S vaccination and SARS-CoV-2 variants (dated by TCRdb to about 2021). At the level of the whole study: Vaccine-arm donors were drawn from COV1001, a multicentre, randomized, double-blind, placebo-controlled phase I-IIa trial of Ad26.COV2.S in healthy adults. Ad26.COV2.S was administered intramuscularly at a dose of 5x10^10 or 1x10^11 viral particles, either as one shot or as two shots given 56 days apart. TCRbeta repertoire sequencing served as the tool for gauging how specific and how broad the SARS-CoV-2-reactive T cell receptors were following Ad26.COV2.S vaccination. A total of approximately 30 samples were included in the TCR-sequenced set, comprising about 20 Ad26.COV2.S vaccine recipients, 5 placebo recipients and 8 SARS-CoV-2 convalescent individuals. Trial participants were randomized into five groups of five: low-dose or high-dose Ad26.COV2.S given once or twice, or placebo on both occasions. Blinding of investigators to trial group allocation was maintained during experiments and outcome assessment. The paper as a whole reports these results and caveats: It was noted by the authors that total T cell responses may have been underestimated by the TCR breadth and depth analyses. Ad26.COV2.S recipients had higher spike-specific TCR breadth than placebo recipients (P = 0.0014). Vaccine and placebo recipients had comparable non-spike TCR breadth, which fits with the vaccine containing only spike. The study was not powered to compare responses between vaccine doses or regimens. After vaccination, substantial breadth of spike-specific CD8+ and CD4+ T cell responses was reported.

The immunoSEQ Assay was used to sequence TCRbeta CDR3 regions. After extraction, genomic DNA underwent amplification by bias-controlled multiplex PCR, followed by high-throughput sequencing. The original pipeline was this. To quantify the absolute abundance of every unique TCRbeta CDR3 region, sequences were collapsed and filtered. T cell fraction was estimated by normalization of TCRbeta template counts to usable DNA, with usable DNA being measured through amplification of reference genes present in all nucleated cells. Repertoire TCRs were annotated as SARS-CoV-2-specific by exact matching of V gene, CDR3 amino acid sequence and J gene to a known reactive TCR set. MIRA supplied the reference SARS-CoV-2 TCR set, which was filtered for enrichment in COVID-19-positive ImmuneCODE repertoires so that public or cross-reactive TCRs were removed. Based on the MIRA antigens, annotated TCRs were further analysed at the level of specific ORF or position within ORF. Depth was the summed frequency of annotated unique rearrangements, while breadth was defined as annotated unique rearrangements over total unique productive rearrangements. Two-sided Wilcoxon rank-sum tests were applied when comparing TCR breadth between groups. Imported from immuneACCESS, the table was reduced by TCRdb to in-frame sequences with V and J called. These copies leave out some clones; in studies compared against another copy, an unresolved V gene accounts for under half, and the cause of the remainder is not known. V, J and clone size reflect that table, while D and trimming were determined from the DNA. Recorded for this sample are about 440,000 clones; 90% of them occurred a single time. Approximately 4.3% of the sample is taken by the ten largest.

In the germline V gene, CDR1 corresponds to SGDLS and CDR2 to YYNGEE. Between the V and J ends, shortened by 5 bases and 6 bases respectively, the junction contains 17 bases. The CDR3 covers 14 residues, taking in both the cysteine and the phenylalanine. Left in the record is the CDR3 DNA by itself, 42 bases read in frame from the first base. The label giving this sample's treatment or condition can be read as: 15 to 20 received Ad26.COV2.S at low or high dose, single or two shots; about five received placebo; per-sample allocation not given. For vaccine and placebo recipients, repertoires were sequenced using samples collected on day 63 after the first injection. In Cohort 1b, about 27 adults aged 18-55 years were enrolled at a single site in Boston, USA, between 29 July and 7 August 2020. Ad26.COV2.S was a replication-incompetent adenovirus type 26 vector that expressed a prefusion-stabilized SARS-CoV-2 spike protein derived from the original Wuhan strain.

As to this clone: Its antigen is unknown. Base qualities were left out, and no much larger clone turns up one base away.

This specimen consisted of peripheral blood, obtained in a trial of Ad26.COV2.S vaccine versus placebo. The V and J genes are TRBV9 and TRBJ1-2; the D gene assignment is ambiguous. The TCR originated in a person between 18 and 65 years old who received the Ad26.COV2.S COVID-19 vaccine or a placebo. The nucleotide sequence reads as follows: TGTGCCAGCAGAAACAAAGGCGCCTTGGATGGCTACACCTTC. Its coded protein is CASRNKGALDGYTF.